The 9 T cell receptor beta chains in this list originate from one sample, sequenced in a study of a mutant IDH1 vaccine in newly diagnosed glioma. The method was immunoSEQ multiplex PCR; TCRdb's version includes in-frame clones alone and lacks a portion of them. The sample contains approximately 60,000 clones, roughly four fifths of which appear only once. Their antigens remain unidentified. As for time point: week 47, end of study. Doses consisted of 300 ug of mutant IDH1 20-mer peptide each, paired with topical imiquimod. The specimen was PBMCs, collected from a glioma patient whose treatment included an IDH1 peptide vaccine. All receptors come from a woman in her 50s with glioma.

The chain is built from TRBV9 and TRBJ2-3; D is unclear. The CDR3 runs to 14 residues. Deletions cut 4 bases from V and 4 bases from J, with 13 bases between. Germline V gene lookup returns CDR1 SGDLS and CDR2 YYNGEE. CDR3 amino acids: CASSPLRASDTQYF. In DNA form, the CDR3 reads TGTGCCAGCAGCCCCCTTAGAGCCTCAGATACGCAGTATTTT.

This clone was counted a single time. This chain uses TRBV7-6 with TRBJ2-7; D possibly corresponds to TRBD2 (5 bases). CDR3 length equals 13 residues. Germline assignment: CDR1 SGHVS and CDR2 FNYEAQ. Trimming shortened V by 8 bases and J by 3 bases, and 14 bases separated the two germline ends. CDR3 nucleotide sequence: TGTGCCAGCGGCAGGCTAGCTGGCTACGAGCAGTACTTC. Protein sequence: CASGRLAGYEQYF.

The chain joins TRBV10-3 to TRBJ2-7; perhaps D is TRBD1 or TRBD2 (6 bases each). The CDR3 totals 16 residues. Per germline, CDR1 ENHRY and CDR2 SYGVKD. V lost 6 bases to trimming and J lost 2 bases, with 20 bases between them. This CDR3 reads CAISPSAGQNTYEQYF. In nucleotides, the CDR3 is TGTGCCATCAGCCCCTCCGCGGGACAAAATACCTACGAGCAGTACTTC.

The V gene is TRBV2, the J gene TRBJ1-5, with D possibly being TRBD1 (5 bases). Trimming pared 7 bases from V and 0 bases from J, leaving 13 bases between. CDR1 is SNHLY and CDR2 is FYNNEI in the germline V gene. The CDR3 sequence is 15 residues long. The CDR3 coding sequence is TGTGCCAGCACCATCGGGGGGAATAGCAATCAGCCCCAGCATTTT. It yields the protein CASTIGGNSNQPQHF. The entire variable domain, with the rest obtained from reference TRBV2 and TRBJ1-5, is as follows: EPEVTQTPSHQVTQMGQEVILRCVPISNHLYFYWYRQILGQKVEFLVSFYNNEISEKSEIFDDQFSVERPDGSNFTLKIRSTKLEDSAMYFCASTIGGNSNQPQHFGDGTRLSIL.

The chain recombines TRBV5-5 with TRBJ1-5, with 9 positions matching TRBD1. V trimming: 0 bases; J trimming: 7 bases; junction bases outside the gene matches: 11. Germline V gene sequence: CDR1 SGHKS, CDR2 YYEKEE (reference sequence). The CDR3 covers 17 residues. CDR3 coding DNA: TGTGCCAGCAGCTTGGGGGCTACAGGGGGCTGGAAACAGCCCCAGCATTTT. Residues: CASSLGATGGWKQPQHF.

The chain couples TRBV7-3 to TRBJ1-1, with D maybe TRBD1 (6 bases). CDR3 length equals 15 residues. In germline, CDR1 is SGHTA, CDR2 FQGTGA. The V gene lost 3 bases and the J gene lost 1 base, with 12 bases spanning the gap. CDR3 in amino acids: CASSLATGGNTEAFF. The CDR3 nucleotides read TGTGCCAGCAGCTTGGCGACAGGCGGGAACACTGAAGCTTTCTTT.

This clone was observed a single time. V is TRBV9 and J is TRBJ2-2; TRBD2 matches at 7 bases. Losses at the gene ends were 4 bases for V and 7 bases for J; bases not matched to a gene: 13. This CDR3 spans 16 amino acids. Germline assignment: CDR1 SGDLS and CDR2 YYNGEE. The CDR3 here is CASSLRGGIDNGELFF. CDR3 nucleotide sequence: TGTGCCAGCAGCCTCCGGGGAGGGATCGACAACGGGGAGCTGTTTTTT.

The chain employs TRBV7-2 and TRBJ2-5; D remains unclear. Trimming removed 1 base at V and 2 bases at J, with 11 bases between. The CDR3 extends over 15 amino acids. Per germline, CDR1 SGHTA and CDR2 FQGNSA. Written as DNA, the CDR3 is TGTGCCAGCAGCTTAGTTAGGGCCGTTCAAGAGACCCAGTACTTC. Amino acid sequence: CASSLVRAVQETQYF.

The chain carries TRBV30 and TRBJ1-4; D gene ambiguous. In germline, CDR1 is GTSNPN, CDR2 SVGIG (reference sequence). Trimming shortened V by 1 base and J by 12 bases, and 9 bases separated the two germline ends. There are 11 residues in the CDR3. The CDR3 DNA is TGTGCCTGGAGTGGGAAGACCCAACTGTTTTTT. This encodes CAWSGKTQLFF.